These 5 T cell receptor beta chains share one sample of origin, sequenced in a study of cytomegalovirus exposure and HLA in healthy donors. Profiled with immunoSEQ multiplex PCR; TCRdb holds only in-frame clones, not every one. The data show 150,000 or so clones, around 84% seen once. The material sequenced was PBMCs. The receptors come from a human donor in good health.

The chain uses TRBV29-1 and TRBJ2-1; 14 bases map to TRBD2. The CDR3 totals 15 residues. Germline CDR1 reads SQVTM; CDR2 reads ANQGSEA. V shed 8 bases and J 5 bases; nucleotides not matched to a gene: 8. CDR3 region: CSTLSGLAGDNEQFF. The CDR3 coding sequence is TGCAGCACTCTTTCGGGACTAGCGGGAGACAATGAGCAGTTCTTC.

The V gene is TRBV4-1, the J gene TRBJ1-2, with TRBD1 matching over 7 bases. Germline V gives CDR1 MGHRA, CDR2 YSYEKL. The CDR3 runs to 16 residues. Losses at the gene ends were 3 bases for V and 2 bases for J; bases not matched to a gene: 9. The CDR3 region is CASSQTPGTENYGYTF. The CDR3 nucleotides are TGCGCCAGCAGCCAGACTCCTGGGACAGAGAACTATGGCTACACCTTC.

This clone appeared a few times. This chain links TRBV2 with TRBJ2-2; tentative D call: TRBD2 (5 bases). Trimming took off 2 bases at V and 6 bases at J, with 16 bases between the two ends. Looked up from germline, CDR1 is SNHLY and CDR2 is FYNNEI. The CDR3 is 16 residues long. For the CDR3, the DNA is TGTGCCAGCAGTGAATCGATGAGGGTTGACGCCGGGGAGCTGTTTTTT. Encoded protein: CASSESMRVDAGELFF.

This clone was observed at least ten times. As DNA, the CDR3 is TGTGCCAGCAGCTTAGTCGACTTTGGCTACACCTTC. Translation: CASSLVDFGYTF. This chain joins TRBV11-2 and TRBJ1-2; D unresolved. Germline CDR1 and CDR2: SGHAT and FQNNGV. Trimming took 1 base from V and 7 from J, leaving 7 bases between them. The CDR3 is 12 amino acids.

V usage is TRBV27 and J usage is TRBJ2-1; 7 nucleotides match TRBD2. The V segment lost 3 bases and the J segment 5 bases; nucleotides outside the gene matches: 7. The germline CDR1 and CDR2 sequences are MNHEY and SMNVEV (reference sequence). The CDR3 is made up of 15 amino acids. The CDR3 coding sequence is TGTGCCAGCAGTTTCGGGGGGAGCGGGCACAATGAGCAGTTCTTC. Its translation is CASSFGGSGHNEQFF.